Below are 26 T cell receptor beta chains sequenced from a single sample in a study of shared clonotypes between healthy human individuals. Method: immunoSEQ multiplex PCR; TCRdb's copy keeps in-frame clones and lacks some. Among roughly 660,000 clones listed, around 90% were seen once. Sequencing was performed on memory CD8+ T cells from PBMCs. The subset is: CD45RO+ cells pooled with CCR7-negative TemRA cells. Receptor source: a man younger than 30 in good health. Some clones in this sample may be carry-over from other donors' samples.

This sequence joins TRBV13 and TRBJ2-3; D not resolved. The CDR3 has 14 amino acids. CDR1 and CDR2 (germline): PRHDT, FYEKMQ (reference sequence). V was cut by 7 bases and J by 4 bases, with 15 bases left in between. The CDR3 bases are TGTGCCAGCACCTTGGTGCGAGGTTCAGATACGCAGTATTTT. This encodes CASTLVRGSDTQYF.

This chain joins TRBV28 and TRBJ2-1, with D uncertain. There are 15 residues in the CDR3. Trimming took off 7 bases at V and 0 bases at J, with 13 bases between the two ends. Germline V CDR1 and CDR2: MDHEN, SYDVKM. The CDR3 loop is CASTPSRSSYNEQFF. CDR3 sequence (DNA): TGTGCCAGCACCCCCTCCCGCAGCTCCTACAATGAGCAGTTCTTC.

The chain combines TRBV28 with TRBJ2-5; TRBD2 might be the D (6 bases). Trimming cost V 8 bases and J 3 bases, with 16 bases left between them. This CDR3 spans 14 amino acids. The germline gives CDR1 MDHEN, CDR2 SYDVKM. The CDR3 sequence is CASALGGPKETQYF. The CDR3 DNA reads TGTGCCAGCGCTTTGGGGGGACCGAAAGAGACCCAGTACTTC.

The gene calls are TRBV5-5 and TRBJ2-7, with D perhaps matching TRBD1 or TRBD2 (5 bases each). Germline assignment: CDR1 SGHKS and CDR2 YYEKEE (reference sequence). There are 15 residues in the CDR3. Trimming removed 4 bases from V and 2 bases from J, with 16 bases in between. The CDR3 reads CASSPGTAPPYEQYF. The CDR3 DNA is TGTGCCAGCAGCCCAGGGACCGCGCCCCCCTACGAGCAGTACTTC. The variable domain in full, completed from reference TRBV5-5 and TRBJ2-7, reads DAGVTQSPTHLIKTRGQQVTLRCSPISGHKSVSWYQQVLGQGPQFIFQYYEKEERGRGNFPDRFSARQFPNYSSELNVNALLLGDSALYLCASSPGTAPPYEQYFGPGTRLTVT.

The J gene is TRBJ2-5, the V gene TRBV21-1; whether TRBD2, the table's D call, matches the DNA was not checked. TRBV21-1 is deemed a pseudogene. The CDR3 is made up of 16 amino acids. In DNA form, the CDR3 reads TGTGCCAGCACGGCAGGGGCTAGCGGGCAACAAGAGACCCAGTACTTC. Translated: CASTAGASGQQETQYF.

This clone came up a few times. V is TRBV2 and J is TRBJ1-3; 9 bases match TRBD1. The length of the CDR3 is 16 residues. Germline lookup yields CDR1 SNHLY and CDR2 FYNNEI. After removal of 6 bases from V and 2 bases from J, the junction contained 8 bases not matched to a gene. CDR3 residues: CASSDRGRSPGNTIYF. Written as DNA, the CDR3 is TGTGCCAGCAGCGACAGGGGGAGGTCACCTGGAAACACCATATATTTT.

The chain carries TRBV11-1 and TRBJ2-1; D assignment may be TRBD1 or TRBD2 (5 bases each). Germline lookup yields CDR1 SGHAT and CDR2 FQDESV (reference sequence). V gave up 8 bases and J gave up 0 bases, with 14 bases separating them. The CDR3 spans 15 residues. DNA for the CDR3: TGTGCCAGCCACTCCAGGGACCTCTCCTACAATGAGCAGTTCTTC. Translating it yields CASHSRDLSYNEQFF.

The sample holds one count of this clone. The rearrangement uses TRBV7-9 and TRBJ2-2; maybe TRBD2 (6 bases). The CDR3 has 17 amino acids. Germline CDR1 SEHNR, CDR2 FQNEAQ (reference sequence). V lost 5 bases, J lost 7 bases, and 23 bases lay in between. Written as DNA, the CDR3 is TGTGCCAGCAGCCGAGGGACTCCCGGGCCCCGGTTCGGGGAGCTGTTTTTT. It yields the protein CASSRGTPGPRFGELFF.

The rearrangement joins TRBV27 to TRBJ2-7, with D perhaps matching TRBD2 (7 bases). The length of the CDR3 is 15 residues. Trimming took off 8 bases at V and 1 base at J, with 18 bases between the two ends. The germline gives CDR1 MNHEY, CDR2 SMNVEV (reference sequence). This CDR3 reads CASLHPRGGSYEQYF. In nucleotides, the CDR3 is TGTGCCAGCCTTCACCCCAGGGGAGGGTCCTACGAGCAGTACTTC.

The chain couples TRBV4-2 to TRBJ2-1; 7 bases line up with TRBD2. Germline lookup yields CDR1 LGHNA and CDR2 YNFKEQ. The CDR3 is 14 residues long. The ends lost 3 bases at V and 6 bases at J; junction bases unmatched: 5. CDR3 residues: CASSQPGEGNEQFF. CDR3 sequence (DNA): TGTGCCAGCAGCCAGCCGGGGGAGGGCAATGAGCAGTTCTTC.

V usage is TRBV11-2 and J usage is TRBJ2-5, with D perhaps being TRBD1 or TRBD2 (5 bases each). Germline V lookup: CDR1 SGHAT, CDR2 FQNNGV. The CDR3 is made up of 16 amino acids. V lost 3 bases to trimming and J lost 1 base, with 15 bases between them. The CDR3 region has the DNA TGTGCCAGCAGCTTCTGGCCGGGGCAAAGCCAAGAGACCCAGTACTTC. The encoded protein is CASSFWPGQSQETQYF.

The chain combines TRBV27 with TRBJ2-7, with a possible D match to TRBD2 (6 bases). Germline CDR1 MNHEY, CDR2 SMNVEV (reference sequence). Trimming pared 0 bases from V and 1 base from J, leaving 13 bases between. The CDR3 totals 16 residues. CDR3 nucleotides: TGTGCCAGCAGTTTATCGGTTAGCGGATTATCCTACGAGCAGTACTTC. As protein: CASSLSVSGLSYEQYF.

V is TRBV18 and J is TRBJ2-1; the D is unclear. The V end was cut by 1 base, the J end by 6 bases, with 13 bases between. The CDR3 totals 15 residues. Germline CDR1 KGHSH, CDR2 LQKENI. CDR3 residues: CASSPQGSTINEQFF. For the CDR3, the DNA is TGTGCCAGCTCACCACAGGGATCTACTATCAATGAGCAGTTCTTC.

This chain links TRBV6-1 with TRBJ1-3, with D possibly being TRBD1 (6 bases). This CDR3 comprises 16 residues. The V gene's germline CDR1 is MNHNS and CDR2 SASEGT. Trimming pared 4 bases from V and 3 bases from J, leaving 16 bases between. The CDR3 nucleotides read TGTGCCAGCAGTGGAACACAGGGTTCGAATGGAAACACCATATATTTT. Its translation is CASSGTQGSNGNTIYF.

This chain connects TRBV9 to TRBJ2-7; D is unclear. Per germline, CDR1 SGDLS and CDR2 YYNGEE. This CDR3 has 14 amino acids. Trimming left V 4 bases short and J 6 bases short, with 17 bases between. The CDR3 is CASSRAHWPAEQYF. The CDR3, as DNA: TGTGCCAGCAGCCGGGCTCATTGGCCTGCCGAGCAGTACTTC.

Worth noting for this clone: The sample contains more than one DNA sequence encoding this CDR3. The chain has TRBV25-1 and TRBJ2-5; a possible D gene is TRBD1 (6 bases). V lost 3 bases and J 4 bases, leaving 15 bases between the germline ends. This CDR3 has 15 residues. Germline CDR1 MGHDK, CDR2 SYGVNS. Here the CDR3 reads CASSEGAGGVETQYF. DNA for the CDR3: TGTGCCAGCAGTGAGGGGGCAGGAGGCGTAGAGACCCAGTACTTC.

The rearrangement joins TRBV7-9 to TRBJ2-3, with D hard to call. Per germline, CDR1 SEHNR and CDR2 FQNEAQ (reference sequence). The CDR3 extends over 13 amino acids. Trimming removed 4 bases from V and 3 bases from J, with 8 bases in between. CDR3 nucleotide sequence: TGTGCCAGCAGCTCCCTCTTGACAGATACGCAGTATTTT. Its protein product is CASSSLLTDTQYF.

The V gene is TRBV21-1, the J gene TRBJ2-1; TRBD1, the D gene given by the table, was not confirmed from the DNA. TRBV21-1 is a pseudogene locus. This CDR3 has 17 amino acids. The CDR3 reads CASSLRTGPEVVDEQFF. The CDR3 DNA follows: TGTGCCAGCAGCCTGCGGACAGGGCCGGAAGTTGTGGATGAGCAGTTCTTC.

This chain uses TRBV30 with TRBJ2-5; the match to TRBD2 covers 7 bases. The CDR3 runs to 13 residues. Germline V gene data show CDR1 as GTSNPN and CDR2 as SVGIG (reference sequence). The junction had 4 bases not matched to a gene; V was cut back by 3 bases and J by 3 bases. The CDR3 sequence: CAWRSAGEETQYF. DNA of the CDR3: TGTGCCTGGAGGTCGGCGGGGGAAGAGACCCAGTACTTC. The full variable domain, rest sourced from reference TRBV30 and TRBJ2-5, is SQTIHQWPATLVQPVGSPLSLECTVEGTSNPNLYWYRQAAGRGLQLLFYSVGIGQISSEVPQNLSASRPQDRQFILSSKKLLLSDSGFYLCAWRSAGEETQYFGPGTRLLVL.

For the CDR3, the DNA is TGTGCCAGCAGCTTGACTAGCGGGAGATCCTACAATGAGCAGTTCTTC. Translating gives CASSLTSGRSYNEQFF. The V gene is TRBV11-2, the J gene TRBJ2-1; TRBD2 matches at 12 bases. This CDR3 spans 16 amino acids. J gave up 1 base and V 3 bases, and 1 base lay outside the gene matches. CDR1 and CDR2 from the germline V gene are SGHAT and FQNNGV.

J is TRBJ1-2 and V is TRBV7-9; D is unclear. The CDR3 is 14 amino acids. The germline gives CDR1 SEHNR, CDR2 FQNEAQ (reference sequence). The ends were cut back, 1 base at V and 8 bases at J, with 14 bases in the middle. CDR3 sequence reads: CASSLGVSVSGYTF. DNA for the CDR3: TGTGCCAGCAGCTTAGGGGTCTCAGTTTCAGGCTACACCTTC. The complete variable domain, with remaining parts taken from reference TRBV7-9 and TRBJ1-2, reads DTGVSQNPRHKITKRGQNVTFRCDPISEHNRLYWYRQTLGQGPEFLTYFQNEAQLEKSRLLSDRFSAERPKGSFSTLEIQRTEQGDSAMYLCASSLGVSVSGYTFGSGTRLTVV.

The chain links TRBV28 to TRBJ2-7; maybe TRBD2 (7 bases). The V and J ends lost 3 bases and 3 bases respectively, with 15 bases between them. CDR3 size: 15 residues. The germline CDR1 and CDR2 sequences are MDHEN and SYDVKM. CDR3 amino acids: CASSFGGGGDYEQYF. The CDR3 DNA follows: TGTGCCAGCAGTTTTGGTGGAGGGGGGGACTACGAGCAGTACTTC.

This clone was seen a single time. The CDR3 bases are TGTGCCAGCAGTTTGCCCCCCCACCTAAGCGGGCAGTTCTTC. Protein sequence: CASSLPPHLSGQFF. The rearrangement uses TRBV6-6 and TRBJ2-1, with D possibly matching TRBD2 (5 bases). Germline V gene lookup returns CDR1 MNHNY and CDR2 SVGAGI (reference sequence). V lost 4 bases, J lost 12 bases, and 19 bases lay in between. CDR3 size: 14 residues.

J is TRBJ2-7 and V is TRBV2; the match to TRBD2 covers 7 bases. The CDR3 sequence is 17 residues long. The trim removed 7 bases at V and 2 bases at J, leaving 17 bases unmatched. The germline gives CDR1 SNHLY, CDR2 FYNNEI. In DNA form, the CDR3 reads TGTGCCAGCACCCCCTGGCGGGAGTTTATAGAGCCCTACGAGCAGTACTTC. It is translated as CASTPWREFIEPYEQYF. Full variable domain (remainder filled in from reference TRBV2 and TRBJ2-7): EPEVTQTPSHQVTQMGQEVILRCVPISNHLYFYWYRQILGQKVEFLVSFYNNEISEKSEIFDDQFSVERPDGSNFTLKIRSTKLEDSAMYFCASTPWREFIEPYEQYFGPGTRLTVT.

The rearrangement uses TRBV5-1 and TRBJ1-4; D is perhaps TRBD1 (6 bases). Deletions cut 1 base from V and 3 bases from J, with 10 bases between. There are 15 residues in the CDR3. CDR1 and CDR2 (germline): SGHRS, YFSETQ. The CDR3 protein is CASSLRGMANEKLFF. In DNA form, the CDR3 reads TGCGCCAGCAGCTTGAGGGGGATGGCTAATGAAAAACTGTTTTTT.

Regarding this clone: Other DNA sequences within the sample encode an identical CDR3. The chain carries TRBV27 and TRBJ2-3; D is undetermined. V dropped 4 bases and J dropped 4 bases, with 6 bases sitting between them. The CDR3 loop spans 12 amino acids. From germline, CDR1 is MNHEY and CDR2 SMNVEV (reference sequence). The CDR3 DNA follows: TGTGCCAGCAGTTCCCGCGCAGATACGCAGTATTTT. Residues: CASSSRADTQYF.